Listed here is a single T cell receptor (beta chain). Its antigen remains unidentified. Described time point: week 5, during vaccination. Doses consisted of 300 ug of mutant IDH1 20-mer peptide each, paired with topical imiquimod. Donors had new IDH1-mutant astrocytomas of WHO grade 3 or 4 (ATRX-lost). This table comes from immunoSEQ multiplex PCR, and its TCRdb copy is limited to in-frame clones, with some not included. This table holds 40,000 or so clones, roughly 92% found once. This CDR3 is built from 15 residues. CDR1 is LGHNA and CDR2 is YSLEER in the germline V gene. Trimming removed 5 bases from V and 3 bases from J, with 14 bases in between. The data belong to a study of a mutant IDH1 vaccine in newly diagnosed glioma. For the study at large: Vaccinations were initiated 4-6 weeks following radiotherapy alone, or were given together with temozolomide cycles.

Sequenced here: PBMCs, sampled from a glioma patient whose treatment included an IDH1 peptide vaccine. The source is a man between 50 and 59 years old with glioma. V is TRBV4-3 and J is TRBJ1-3; the D gene is possibly TRBD1 (6 bases). The CDR3 DNA sequence: TGCGCCAGCAGCGCCAGGGGTAGAGTTGGAAACACCATATATTTT. Encoded protein: CASSARGRVGNTIYF.